This passage covers 30 T cell receptor beta chains from one sample sequenced in a study of PD-L1 blockade in urothelial cancer. Sequencing used immunoSEQ multiplex PCR; TCRdb keeps in-frame clones, though not all of them. Of under 100,000 clones in the sample, 85% to 90% are singletons; the top ten hold 1.5% to 2%. Time point here: pretreatment peripheral blood. Specimen: PBMCs, collected around atezolizumab (anti-PD-L1) treatment. These receptor sequences come from a man in his sixties with urothelial cancer.

The rearrangement joins TRBV5-4 to TRBJ1-1, with 10 bases that match TRBD1. The CDR3 covers 14 residues. J lost 3 bases, V lost 3 bases, and 2 bases had no gene match. Germline V gene data show CDR1 as SGHNT and CDR2 as YYREEE (reference sequence). As DNA, the CDR3 is TGTGCCAGCAGCTCCGGACAGGGGGACACTGAAGCTTTCTTT. It codes for CASSSGQGDTEAFF.

This chain joins TRBV7-9 and TRBJ2-1, with D possibly matching TRBD1 (7 bases). V gave up 1 base and J gave up 7 bases, with 11 bases separating them. The CDR3 contains 14 residues. In germline, CDR1 is SEHNR, CDR2 FQNEAQ (reference sequence). CDR3 residues: CASSLEGAGNEQFF. In DNA form, the CDR3 reads TGTGCCAGCAGCTTAGAGGGGGCGGGAAATGAGCAGTTCTTC. Full variable domain (outside the CDR3, taken from reference TRBV7-9 and TRBJ2-1): DTGVSQNPRHKITKRGQNVTFRCDPISEHNRLYWYRQTLGQGPEFLTYFQNEAQLEKSRLLSDRFSAERPKGSFSTLEIQRTEQGDSAMYLCASSLEGAGNEQFFGPGTRLTVL.

The rearrangement links TRBV19 to TRBJ2-2, with D perhaps TRBD1 (6 bases). The CDR3 contains 16 residues. Trimming removed 6 bases from V and 4 bases from J, with 18 bases in between. Germline CDR1 and CDR2: LNHDA and SQIVND (reference sequence). The DNA for the CDR3 is TGTGCCAGTAGATATACAGGGAGATCGGGCACCGGGGAGCTGTTTTTT. It yields the protein CASRYTGRSGTGELFF. Full variable domain (rest looked up from reference TRBV19 and TRBJ2-2): DGGITQSPKYLFRKEGQNVTLSCEQNLNHDAMYWYRQDPGQGLRLIYYSQIVNDFQKGDIAEGYSVSREKKESFPLTVTSAQKNPTAFYLCASRYTGRSGTGELFFGEGSRLTVL.

The chain has TRBV7-2 and TRBJ1-2; D is perhaps TRBD1 (5 bases). V was clipped by 0 bases and J by 4 bases, with 12 bases between them. The germline V gene has CDR1 SGHTA and CDR2 FQGNSA. The length of the CDR3 is 15 residues. CDR3 DNA: TGTGCCAGCAGCTTAGCGCGCCAGGGCGGCTATGGCTACACCTTC. This encodes CASSLARQGGYGYTF.

The chain recombines TRBV7-3 with TRBJ1-1; 7 bases are a match to TRBD1. CDR3 length: 13 residues. The germline gives CDR1 SGHTA, CDR2 FQGTGA. V shed 2 bases, J shed 8 bases, and the junction held 5 bases outside the gene matches. The CDR3 sequence: CASSLVAGGEAFF. CDR3 DNA sequence: TGTGCCAGCAGCTTAGTTGCAGGGGGAGAAGCTTTCTTT.

The chain has TRBV6-5 and TRBJ1-2; D possibly corresponds to TRBD1 (6 bases). The germline gives CDR1 MNHEY, CDR2 SVGAGI. The CDR3 is 15 amino acids. V was cut by 8 bases and J by 7 bases, with 23 bases left in between. Written as DNA, the CDR3 is TGTGCCAGCCGTTCCACAGGGTCGTCGGCCGGTGGCTACACCTTC. Translation gives CASRSTGSSAGGYTF.

The chain carries TRBV27 and TRBJ1-5; 8 positions agree with TRBD1. The V gene's germline CDR1 is MNHEY and CDR2 SMNVEV (reference sequence). The V gene end was trimmed by 2 bases and the J gene end by 6 bases; junction bases not matched to a gene: 6. The CDR3 extends over 15 amino acids. The CDR3 DNA follows: TGTGCCAGCAGTTTAACAGGACAGGGACGTCAGCCCCAGCATTTT. It encodes CASSLTGQGRQPQHF.

The V and J genes are TRBV4-3 and TRBJ2-2, with 9 nucleotides matching TRBD2. This CDR3 is built from 15 residues. Unmatched junction bases numbered 8, after V lost 6 bases and J lost 6 bases. Germline CDR1 is LGHNA and CDR2 is YSLEER. This CDR3 reads CASRLQREAPGELFF. CDR3 DNA: TGCGCCAGCAGGCTTCAGCGGGAGGCCCCCGGGGAGCTGTTTTTT.

This chain connects TRBV11-2 to TRBJ2-1, with D maybe TRBD2 (6 bases). CDR1 is SGHAT and CDR2 is FQNNGV in the germline V gene. V lost 1 base to trimming and J lost 6 bases, with 7 bases between them. This CDR3 comprises 13 residues. The CDR3 DNA is TGTGCCAGCAGCTTAGTCGGGGGCAATGAGCAGTTCTTC. Translating gives CASSLVGGNEQFF.

The J gene is TRBJ2-7, the V gene TRBV4-1; 9 bases are a match to TRBD1. CDR1 and CDR2 (germline): MGHRA, YSYEKL. This CDR3 region has 15 residues. The V gene end was trimmed by 0 bases and the J gene end by 4 bases; junction bases not matched to a gene: 4. The CDR3 reads CASSQEQGAGYEQYF. CDR3 DNA: TGCGCCAGCAGCCAAGAACAGGGGGCGGGATACGAGCAGTACTTC.

The rearrangement links TRBV28 to TRBJ1-1; D is possibly TRBD1 (5 bases). Per germline, CDR1 MDHEN and CDR2 SYDVKM. Trimming pared 0 bases from V and 8 bases from J, leaving 16 bases between. This CDR3 region has 15 residues. DNA of the CDR3: TGTGCCAGCAGTTTATGGGCCCAGGGATTTCCCGAAGCTTTCTTT. It is translated as CASSLWAQGFPEAFF.

The rearrangement links TRBV5-1 to TRBJ2-3; 7 bases line up with TRBD2. Germline trimming cut 0 bases from V and 1 base from J; bases unmatched to any gene: 2. The CDR3 totals 15 residues. Germline lookup yields CDR1 SGHRS and CDR2 YFSETQ. The CDR3 DNA is TGCGCCAGCAGCTTGGCTGGGAGGGGCACAGATACGCAGTATTTT. It translates to CASSLAGRGTDTQYF.

The gene calls are TRBV5-4 and TRBJ2-6; D not resolved. The CDR3 consists of 15 residues. V was shortened by 0 bases and J by 2 bases, with 6 bases between the two germline ends. Germline V CDR1 and CDR2: SGHNT, YYREEE (reference sequence). This CDR3 reads CASSLDMTGANVLTF. Written as DNA, the CDR3 is TGTGCCAGCAGCTTGGACATGACTGGGGCCAACGTCCTGACTTTC.

Here the CDR3 DNA reads TGTGCCAGCAGCGTCTCTAGCGGGGACAATGAGCAGTTCTTC. Amino acid sequence: CASSVSSGDNEQFF. This chain joins TRBV9 and TRBJ2-1, with 9 bases that match TRBD2. Germline loops: CDR1 SGDLS, CDR2 YYNGEE. The CDR3 is 14 residues long. Unmatched junction bases numbered 2, after V lost 2 bases and J lost 5 bases.

The gene calls are TRBV15 and TRBJ1-1; TRBD1 might be the D (5 bases). This CDR3 contains 13 residues. Looked up from germline, CDR1 is LNHNV and CDR2 is YYDKDF (reference sequence). V was cut by 2 bases and J by 1 base, with 5 bases left in between. The CDR3 sequence is CATSRQGNTEAFF. The CDR3, as DNA: TGTGCCACCAGCAGACAGGGGAACACTGAAGCTTTCTTT.

CDR3: CASSLLSSGSSYNEQFF. The DNA of the CDR3 is TGCGCCAGCAGCTTGTTGTCTAGCGGGAGCTCCTACAATGAGCAGTTCTTC. The chain couples TRBV5-1 to TRBJ2-1, with 10 bases that match TRBD2. The trim removed 1 base at V and 0 bases at J, leaving 4 bases unmatched. Germline assignment: CDR1 SGHRS and CDR2 YFSETQ. CDR3 length: 17 amino acids.

The chain carries TRBV30 and TRBJ2-5, with D hard to call. V was trimmed by 7 bases and J by 1 base, leaving 7 bases between them. The CDR3 has 11 amino acids. Germline V gives CDR1 GTSNPN, CDR2 SVGIG (reference sequence). CDR3 sequence: CALKPQETQYF. The CDR3 nucleotides read TGTGCCTTAAAGCCCCAAGAGACCCAGTACTTC.

V usage is TRBV7-9 and J usage is TRBJ1-3, with D perhaps TRBD1 (5 bases). The V and J ends lost 5 bases and 9 bases respectively, with 23 bases between them. This CDR3 is 16 amino acids long. The germline V gene has CDR1 SEHNR and CDR2 FQNEAQ (reference sequence). In DNA form, the CDR3 reads TGTGCCAGCAGCCGCGCCCTTCAGGGAAACTTAAGCACCATATATTTT. It specifies CASSRALQGNLSTIYF.

The V gene is TRBV28, the J gene TRBJ1-2; D remains unclear. CDR3 length: 15 amino acids. Germline V gene data show CDR1 as MDHEN and CDR2 as SYDVKM. V gave up 3 bases and J gave up 6 bases, with 17 bases separating them. This CDR3 is CASSLVFGEGNGYTF. The DNA for the CDR3 is TGTGCCAGCAGTTTGGTGTTCGGGGAGGGAAATGGCTACACCTTC.

This chain uses TRBV5-4 with TRBJ2-7; TRBD1 aligns across 9 bases. This CDR3 region has 15 residues. V trimming: 5 bases; J trimming: 4 bases; junction bases outside the gene matches: 10. Germline V gene data show CDR1 as SGHNT and CDR2 as YYREEE (reference sequence). In DNA, the CDR3 is TGTGCCAGCAGGACTGATACAGGGGGCGCGTACGAGCAGTACTTC. This codes for CASRTDTGGAYEQYF. The variable domain in full, completed from reference TRBV5-4 and TRBJ2-7, reads ETGVTQSPTHLIKTRGQQVTLRCSSQSGHNTVSWYQQALGQGPQFIFQYYREEENGRGNFPPRFSGLQFPNYSSELNVNALELDDSALYLCASRTDTGGAYEQYFGPGTRLTVT.

This chain uses TRBV20-1 with TRBJ2-3; D ambiguous. Germline loops: CDR1 DFQATT, CDR2 SNEGSKA (reference sequence). The CDR3 is made up of 11 amino acids. Trimming stripped 6 bases from V and 4 bases from J, with 8 bases between. CDR3 residues: CSADTSDTQYF. The CDR3 region has the DNA TGCAGTGCCGACACATCAGATACGCAGTATTTT.

The chain combines TRBV6-1 with TRBJ2-7; 7 bases agree with TRBD1. Germline V lookup: CDR1 MNHNS, CDR2 SASEGT. V was clipped by 2 bases and J by 0 bases; unmatched bases: 1. The CDR3 extends over 14 amino acids. The CDR3 DNA reads TGTGCCAGCAGTGAACAGGGGGTCTCCTACGAGCAGTACTTC. Translated: CASSEQGVSYEQYF.

The gene calls are TRBV18 and TRBJ1-2; D remains ambiguous. This CDR3 has 16 amino acids. Germline lookup yields CDR1 KGHSH and CDR2 LQKENI. V was trimmed by 3 bases and J by 4 bases, leaving 18 bases between them. The CDR3 DNA follows: TGTGCCAGCTCACCTCGAGCGGTAACAGAGCTCTATGGCTACACCTTC. Translated, it gives CASSPRAVTELYGYTF.

This chain joins TRBV5-1 and TRBJ2-7; possible D gene TRBD1, 5 bases. The length of the CDR3 is 13 residues. Germline V gene lookup returns CDR1 SGHRS and CDR2 YFSETQ. The germline V and J ends were trimmed by 0 bases and 4 bases, with 8 bases remaining between them. For the CDR3, the DNA is TGCGCCAGCAGCTTGGGACAGTTTTACGAGCAGTACTTC. It encodes CASSLGQFYEQYF.

J is TRBJ2-7 and V is TRBV19, with a tentative D call TRBD1 (6 bases). CDR3 length equals 13 residues. Trimming took off 7 bases at V and 0 bases at J, with 10 bases between the two ends. CDR1 is LNHDA and CDR2 is SQIVND in the germline V gene (reference sequence). The CDR3 here is CASKRQDSYEQYF. In nucleotides, the CDR3 is TGTGCCAGTAAGAGACAGGACTCCTACGAGCAGTACTTC.

The V gene is TRBV30, the J gene TRBJ1-2; no clear D. The germline V gene encodes CDR1 GTSNPN and CDR2 SVGIG (reference sequence). The CDR3 has 12 residues. Trimming stripped 1 base from V and 4 bases from J, with 7 bases between. DNA for the CDR3: TGTGCCTGGAGTGACGGGAGCTATGGCTACACCTTC. Amino acids: CAWSDGSYGYTF.

The chain couples TRBV20-1 to TRBJ2-1, with 7 bases aligning to TRBD1. CDR3 size: 11 residues. After removal of 6 bases from V and 9 bases from J, the junction contained 5 bases not matched to a gene. Germline-derived CDR1 and CDR2 are DFQATT and SNEGSKA (reference sequence). The CDR3 bases are TGCAGTGCGGGGCGACAGGGTGAGCAGTTCTTC. This sequence encodes CSAGRQGEQFF.

V is TRBV28 and J is TRBJ2-7; 8 positions match TRBD1. CDR3 size: 16 residues. V shed 2 bases and J 4 bases; nucleotides not matched to a gene: 10. Per the germline V gene, CDR1 is MDHEN and CDR2 is SYDVKM. CDR3 sequence: CASSLLDRELEYEQYF. As DNA, the CDR3 is TGTGCCAGCAGTTTACTGGACAGGGAGCTTGAGTACGAGCAGTACTTC.

V usage is TRBV5-1 and J usage is TRBJ2-1; D is perhaps TRBD1 (5 bases). The length of the CDR3 is 12 residues. From germline, CDR1 is SGHRS and CDR2 YFSETQ. The V and J ends lost 4 bases and 8 bases respectively, with 10 bases between them. The CDR3 DNA reads as TGCGCCAGCAGCCTGACAGTAGATGAGCAGTTCTTC. Its translation is CASSLTVDEQFF.

The chain combines TRBV4-3 with TRBJ2-1; D possibly corresponds to TRBD2 (5 bases). Germline lookup yields CDR1 LGHNA and CDR2 YSLEER. V gave up 0 bases and J gave up 6 bases, with 9 bases separating them. The CDR3 runs 14 residues. The CDR3 loop reads CASSQDGGLNEQFF. CDR3 DNA sequence: TGCGCCAGCAGCCAAGATGGCGGGCTCAATGAGCAGTTCTTC.